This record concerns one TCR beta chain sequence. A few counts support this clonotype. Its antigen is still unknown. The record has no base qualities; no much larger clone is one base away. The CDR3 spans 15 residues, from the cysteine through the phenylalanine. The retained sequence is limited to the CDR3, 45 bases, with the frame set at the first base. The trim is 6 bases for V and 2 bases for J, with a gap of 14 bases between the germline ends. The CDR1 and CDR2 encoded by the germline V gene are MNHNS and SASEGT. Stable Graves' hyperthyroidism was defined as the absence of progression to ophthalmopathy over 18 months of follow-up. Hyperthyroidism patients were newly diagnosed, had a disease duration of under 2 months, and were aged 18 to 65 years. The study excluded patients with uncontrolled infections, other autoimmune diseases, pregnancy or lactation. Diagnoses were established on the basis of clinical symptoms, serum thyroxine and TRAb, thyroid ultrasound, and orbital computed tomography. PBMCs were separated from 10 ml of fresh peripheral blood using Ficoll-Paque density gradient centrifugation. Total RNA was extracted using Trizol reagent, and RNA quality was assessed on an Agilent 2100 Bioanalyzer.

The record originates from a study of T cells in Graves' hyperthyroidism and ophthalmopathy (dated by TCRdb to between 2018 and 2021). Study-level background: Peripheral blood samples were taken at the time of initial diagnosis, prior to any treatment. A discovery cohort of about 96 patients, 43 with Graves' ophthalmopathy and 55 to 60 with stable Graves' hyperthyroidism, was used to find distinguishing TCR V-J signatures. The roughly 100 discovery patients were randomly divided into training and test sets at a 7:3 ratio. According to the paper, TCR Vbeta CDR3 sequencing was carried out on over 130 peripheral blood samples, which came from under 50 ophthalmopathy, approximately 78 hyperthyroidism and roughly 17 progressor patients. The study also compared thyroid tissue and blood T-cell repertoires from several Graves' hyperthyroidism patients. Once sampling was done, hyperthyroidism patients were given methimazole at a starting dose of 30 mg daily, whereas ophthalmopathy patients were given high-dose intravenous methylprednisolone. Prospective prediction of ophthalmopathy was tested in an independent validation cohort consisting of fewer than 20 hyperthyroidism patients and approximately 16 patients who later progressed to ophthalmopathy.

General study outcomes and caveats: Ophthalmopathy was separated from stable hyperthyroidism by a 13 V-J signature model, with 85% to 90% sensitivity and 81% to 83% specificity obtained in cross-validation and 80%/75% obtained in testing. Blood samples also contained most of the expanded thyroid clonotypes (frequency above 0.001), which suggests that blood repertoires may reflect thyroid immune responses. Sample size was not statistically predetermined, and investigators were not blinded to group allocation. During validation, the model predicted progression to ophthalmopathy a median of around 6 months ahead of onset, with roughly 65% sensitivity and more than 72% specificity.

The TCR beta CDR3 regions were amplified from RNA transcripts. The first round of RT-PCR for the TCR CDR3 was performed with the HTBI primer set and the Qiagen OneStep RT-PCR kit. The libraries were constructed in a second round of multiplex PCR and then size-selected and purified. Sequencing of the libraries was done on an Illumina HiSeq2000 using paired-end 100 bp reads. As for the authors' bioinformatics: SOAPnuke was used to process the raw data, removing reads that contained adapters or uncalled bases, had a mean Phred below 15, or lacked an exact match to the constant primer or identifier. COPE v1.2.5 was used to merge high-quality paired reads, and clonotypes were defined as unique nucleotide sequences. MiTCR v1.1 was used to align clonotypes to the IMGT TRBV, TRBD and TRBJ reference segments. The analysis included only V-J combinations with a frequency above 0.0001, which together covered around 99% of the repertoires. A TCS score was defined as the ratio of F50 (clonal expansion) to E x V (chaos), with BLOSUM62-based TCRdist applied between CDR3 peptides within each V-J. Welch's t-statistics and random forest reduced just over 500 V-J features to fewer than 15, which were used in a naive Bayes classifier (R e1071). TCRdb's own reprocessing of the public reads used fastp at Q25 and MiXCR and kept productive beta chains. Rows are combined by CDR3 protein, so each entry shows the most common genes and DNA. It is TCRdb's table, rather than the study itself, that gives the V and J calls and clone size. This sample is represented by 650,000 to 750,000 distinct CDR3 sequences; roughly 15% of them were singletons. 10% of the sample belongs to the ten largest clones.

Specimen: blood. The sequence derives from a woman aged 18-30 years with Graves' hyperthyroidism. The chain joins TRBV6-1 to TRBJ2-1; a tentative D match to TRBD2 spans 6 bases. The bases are TGTGCCAGCAGCCAGGACTACCGGCCCTACAATGAGCAGTTCTTC. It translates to CASSQDYRPYNEQFF.